The clone carrying this T cell receptor (beta chain) was counted many times. The antigen is not known. Deletions cut 6 bases from V and 0 bases from J, with 19 bases between. The germline V gene has CDR1 SGHRS and CDR2 YFSETQ. The CDR3 loop spans 16 amino acids. Amplified TCR beta CDR3 regions derived from RNA transcripts. The primer set for the first-round RT-PCR of the TCR CDR3 was HTBI. One entry per CDR3 protein, called by TCRdb with MiXCR from the multiplex PCR reads. This table holds nearly 250,000 distinct CDR3 sequences, roughly 15% found once. Uncontrolled infection, other autoimmune disease, pregnancy or lactation barred patients from enrollment. PBMCs were derived from about 9.1 ml fresh peripheral blood. This sample was taken from a study of T cells in Graves' hyperthyroidism and ophthalmopathy. Study-wide points: In the blood, most expanded thyroid clonotypes above 0.001 appeared as well.

The clonotype comes from a woman between 18 and 30 years old with Graves' ophthalmopathy. What was sequenced was blood. The V call is TRBV5-1, the J call TRBJ2-7, with a weak D call TRBD2 (5 bases). In DNA, the CDR3 is TGCGCCAGCACTCCTATGTCTCGGGGAACCTCCTACGAGCAGTACTTC. Residues: CASTPMSRGTSYEQYF.